The sample holds a few counts of the clone carrying this T cell receptor beta chain. Assay: immunoSEQ multiplex PCR; the TCRdb copy retains only in-frame clones and omits some. The top ten clones hold 7.4% of a sample with about 87,000 clones, approximately 89% of them seen once. The data derive from a study of blood T cell repertoires in COVID-19. The CDR3 spans 16 residues. CDR1 is SGHTA and CDR2 is FQGTGA in the germline V gene. Unmatched junction bases numbered 4, after V lost 0 bases and J lost 3 bases. The rearrangement joins TRBV7-3 to TRBJ1-5; 8 nucleotides align to TRBD1. This clonotype was obtained from a human donor with acute or convalescent COVID-19. The donor label of this sample is uncertain. Material: peripheral blood. The CDR3, as DNA: TGTGCCAGCAGCTTAACTTGGACAGGGAACAATCAGCCCCAGCATTTT. It specifies CASSLTWTGNNQPQHF. Complete variable domain (other parts from reference TRBV7-3 and TRBJ1-5): GAGVSQTPSNKVTEKGKYVELRCDPISGHTALYWYRQSLGQGPEFLIYFQGTGAADDSGLPNDRFFAVRPEGSVSTLKIQRTERGDSAVYLCASSLTWTGNNQPQHFGDGTRLSIL.